The rows below give T cell receptor beta chains drawn from one sample of a study of early T cells in non-severe SARS-CoV-2 infection. TCRdb re-called the 5' RACE reads with MiXCR, one entry per CDR3 protein. The repertoire consists of some 67,000 distinct CDR3 sequences, with roughly an eighth occurring once and the leading ten covering roughly 5.2%. The sample was whole blood. These receptors came from an adult who was a healthcare worker with PCR-confirmed SARS-CoV-2 infection or an uninfected control (not recorded which). Each CDR3 is given with its conserved first and last residue. Each record gives: V gene, D gene, J gene, clone size, CDR3 DNA, CDR3 protein. D genes are given only for firm matches. Rows give clone size only sometimes, using once, few, many, or a class for an expanded clone.

TRBV30	TRBD2	TRBJ2-5	many	TGTGCCTGGAGTCGGGGGGATCAAGAGACCCAGTACTTC	CAWSRGDQETQYF
TRBV29-1	.	TRBJ1-1	many	TGCAGCGTTGACCGGTCTTACTCTGAAGCTTTCTTT	CSVDRSYSEAFF
TRBV2	.	TRBJ1-2	.	TGTGCCAGCGGGTCAGGGGCTGGCTATGGCTACACCTTC	CASGSGAGYGYTF
TRBV7-8	TRBD2	TRBJ2-3	.	TGTGCCAGCAGCGGGCGACTAGCGGTCTCCTCTAGCACAGATACGCAGTATTTT	CASSGRLAVSSSTDTQYF
TRBV5-1	TRBD1	TRBJ2-3	.	TGTGCCAGCAGCCCGGACAGGGGAGGAACGCAGTATTTT	CASSPDRGGTQYF
TRBV3-1	.	TRBJ1-2	.	TGTGCCAGCAGCCAAATGAATGGCTACACCTTC	CASSQMNGYTF
TRBV10-3	TRBD2	TRBJ2-5	few	TGTGCCATCAGTGAGCCTGGGACTAGAGAGACCCAGTACTTC	CAISEPGTRETQYF
TRBV12-3/TRBV12-4	.	TRBJ2-7	many	TGTGCCAGCAGTTTAAGGGAGCCGGGTGAGCAGTACTTC	CASSLREPGEQYF
TRBV10-3	.	TRBJ2-3	.	TGTGCCATCAGTGAATCGGCCCATACGCAGTATTTT	CAISESAHTQYF
TRBV7-6	.	TRBJ2-2	few	TGTGCCAGCAGCCCACGCCTGGGGAGAATCGGGGAGCTGTTTTTT	CASSPRLGRIGELFF
TRBV5-1	.	TRBJ2-1	few	TGCGCCAGCAGCTTGATGTATGGGGGCTACAATGAGCAGTTCTTC	CASSLMYGGYNEQFF
TRBV29-1	.	TRBJ1-2	few	TGCAGCGTTGTATCCGAATCTTCAGCTAACTATGGCTACACCTTC	CSVVSESSANYGYTF
TRBV5-5	.	TRBJ2-2	.	TGTGCCAGCAGCTTTCTACGTACCCCTCTCTCGAACACCGGGGAGCTGTTTTTT	CASSFLRTPLSNTGELFF
TRBV11-2	TRBD1	TRBJ1-5	many	TGTGCCAGCAGCGAGGGGACAGTCATCCAGGGCAATCAGCCCCAGCATTTT	CASSEGTVIQGNQPQHF
TRBV5-1	.	TRBJ1-1	many	TGCGCCAGCAGCTTGGAGGGCAGATCGAACACTGAAGCTTTCTTT	CASSLEGRSNTEAFF
TRBV5-5	.	TRBJ2-5	many	TGTGCCAGCAGCCCGACTTACTTCGGGACTTTGGGGACCCAGTACTTC	CASSPTYFGTLGTQYF
TRBV3-1	.	TRBJ1-4	.	TGTGCCAGCAGCCATCTAGGGGAAAAACTGTTTTTT	CASSHLGEKLFF
TRBV29-1	.	TRBJ1-2	few	TGCAGCGTTGAAGGTTACAAGAACAACTATGGCTACACCTTC	CSVEGYKNNYGYTF
TRBV4-1	.	TRBJ2-6	few	TGCGCCAGCAGCCAGGTATCTGGGGCCAACGTCCTGACTTTC	CASSQVSGANVLTF
TRBV4-3	.	TRBJ2-3	.	TGCGCCAGCAGCCAAGAGTTCATTCCTCACCGCGCAGATACGCAGTATTTT	CASSQEFIPHRADTQYF
TRBV19	TRBD2	TRBJ2-1	few	TGTGCCAGTAGTACCGGGGGGGTCAGCAATGAGCAGTTCTTC	CASSTGGVSNEQFF
TRBV19	.	TRBJ2-4	few	TGTGCCAGTAGTCTCGACAGTTCACTAGCCAAAAACATTCAGTACTTC	CASSLDSSLAKNIQYF
TRBV21-1	.	TRBJ2-5	many	TGTGCCAGCAGCAAAGCGGGCTCAGGCGAAGAGACCCAGTACTTC	CASSKAGSGEETQYF
TRBV6-1	.	TRBJ2-7	few	TGTGCCAGCAAGACGGGACTTAGCTCCTACGAGCAGTACTTC	CASKTGLSSYEQYF
TRBV2	.	TRBJ1-2	many	TGTGCCAGCAGTGAATGGGGGGGCTATGGCTACACCTTC	CASSEWGGYGYTF
TRBV12-3/TRBV12-4	.	TRBJ2-5	many	TGTGCCAGCAGCTCCCAAGGGACCCAGTACTTC	CASSSQGTQYF
TRBV10-2	.	TRBJ1-2	many	TGCGCCAGCAGTGAGTGGATGGACTATGGCTACACCTTC	CASSEWMDYGYTF
TRBV24-1	.	TRBJ2-2	few	TGTGCCACCAGTGACACCTCGACGAACACCGGGGAGCTGTTTTTT	CATSDTSTNTGELFF
TRBV2	.	TRBJ2-3	.	TGTGCCAGCAAACATAGCGAACGCACAGATACGCAGTATTTT	CASKHSERTDTQYF
TRBV19	.	TRBJ2-1	few	TGTGCCAGCGGGAGAATTAGACTAGATCGGGATGAGCAGTTCTTC	CASGRIRLDRDEQFF
TRBV10-3	.	TRBJ2-5	.	TGTGCCATCAGTGAGTCGAAGGAGACCCAGTACTTC	CAISESKETQYF
TRBV2	.	TRBJ1-2	many	TGTGCGGCGGGGGGAACGATTAATTCTAACTATGGCTACACCTTC	CAAGGTINSNYGYTF
TRBV6-1	TRBD1	TRBJ1-2	.	TGTGCCAGCAGTGGAGGGGGCTCAGTCTATGGCTACACCTTC	CASSGGGSVYGYTF
TRBV20-1	.	TRBJ2-4	few	TGCAGTGCTAGACAGAGCCCAGACCTAGCCAAAAACATTCAGTACTTC	CSARQSPDLAKNIQYF
TRBV19	TRBD1	TRBJ2-7	few	TGTGCCAGTAGTTCTGTACAGGGGGTCTACGAGCAGTACTTC	CASSSVQGVYEQYF
TRBV7-2	TRBD2	TRBJ2-1	many	TGTGCCAGCAGCTCTGGACTAGCCTGGTGGCCCGGTGAGCAGTTCTTC	CASSSGLAWWPGEQFF
TRBV3-1	.	TRBJ2-3	few	TGTGCCAGCAGCCGCCGGCGAGCCAGCACAGATACGCAGTATTTT	CASSRRRASTDTQYF
TRBV11-2	TRBD2	TRBJ2-1	few	TGTGCCAGCAGCGTTAGCGGGGGGGCCTCGGAGGAGCAGTTCTTC	CASSVSGGASEEQFF
TRBV2	TRBD2	TRBJ2-5	many	TGTGCCAGCATCCTCCCGGGACTAGCGGGGGAGGTAGAGACCCAGTACTTC	CASILPGLAGEVETQYF
TRBV7-2	.	TRBJ1-1	.	TGTGCCAGCAAGCGGTGGTCGAACACTGAAGCTTTCTTT	CASKRWSNTEAFF
TRBV7-9	.	TRBJ2-1	.	TGTGCCAGCAGCTTCCTGGGACGGTACAATGAGCAGTTCTTC	CASSFLGRYNEQFF
TRBV7-9	.	TRBJ2-5	.	TGTGCCAGCTTGAGACTTACCCAAGAGACCCAGTACTTC	CASLRLTQETQYF
TRBV11-1	.	TRBJ2-1	.	TGTGCCAGCAGCTTAGCGGGAAAATACAATGAGCAGTTCTTC	CASSLAGKYNEQFF
TRBV2	.	TRBJ1-1	many	TGTGCCAGCGTTGGGGGGGTTCCACGAAACACTGAAGCTTTCTTT	CASVGGVPRNTEAFF
TRBV29-1	.	TRBJ2-3	few	TGCAGCGGAGGAAGCACAGATACGCAGTATTTT	CSGGSTDTQYF
TRBV2	TRBD2	TRBJ2-3	many	TGTGCCAGCAGGGCTCTTAGCGGGGGAAGCACAGATACGCAGTATTTT	CASRALSGGSTDTQYF
TRBV21-1	.	TRBJ1-6	.	TGTGCCAGCAGCAAGTGGGGGTGGAATTCACCCCTCCACTTT	CASSKWGWNSPLHF
TRBV7-7	TRBD2	TRBJ2-1	few	TGTGCTAGCAGCCCTACTAGCGGGAGTTACAATGAGCAGTTCTTC	CASSPTSGSYNEQFF